The entry that follows covers one TCR beta chain sequence. This record belongs to a study of cytomegalovirus exposure and HLA in healthy donors. 13 Jbeta primers and 60 Vbeta primers were used for the PCR. Data came from immunoSEQ multiplex PCR; TCRdb stores just in-frame clones and leaves some out. The sample shows fewer than 250,000 clones, about 90% of them seen only once. V shed 1 base and J shed 6 bases, with 10 bases lying between them. CDR3 length: 14 amino acids. The V gene's germline CDR1 is LNHDA and CDR2 SQIVND (reference sequence). The clonotype was recovered from a boy aged 2 to 10 in good health and CMV-seronegative. Sequences were obtained from PBMCs. The J gene is TRBJ2-1, the V gene TRBV19; possibly TRBD1 for D (6 bases). CDR3 nucleotide sequence: TGTGCCAGTAGTATAGTTCCAGGGGTCAATGAGCAGTTCTTC. Translating it yields CASSIVPGVNEQFF.